The clone carrying this T cell receptor (beta chain) came up many times. The sample belongs to a study of regulatory T cells in long-lasting Graves disease. On the study more broadly: Newly diagnosed Graves' patients had under 3 months of antithyroid drugs.

Deletions cut 4 bases from V and 6 bases from J, with 6 bases between. Germline lookup yields CDR1 LGHDT and CDR2 YNNKEL (reference sequence). The CDR3 totals 12 residues. Noted time point: newly diagnosed GD, antithyroid drugs for less than 3 months. RNA isolated from PBMCs was used to make the TCR library. HTBI primers from iRepertoire and Arm-PCR of CDR3 regions yielded the TCR beta libraries. A single record per CDR3 protein comes from TCRdb applying MiXCR to the multiplex PCR reads. This sample has hundreds of thousands of distinct CDR3 sequences, with under 20% found just once. The same sample was also used in a study of T cells in Graves' hyperthyroidism and ophthalmopathy. This second study notes: Patients were excluded for uncontrolled infection, other autoimmune disease, pregnancy or lactation. Within blood appeared most thyroid clonotypes that had expanded above 0.001.

The origin of this receptor is a woman in her 30s with Graves disease. J is TRBJ2-2 and V is TRBV3-1; D is ambiguous. Source: peripheral blood mononuclear cells (PBMCs), taken at new diagnosis, from a patient treated with antithyroid drugs. CDR3 loop: CASSLESGELFF. Here the CDR3 DNA reads TGTGCCAGCAGCCTGGAATCCGGGGAGCTGTTTTTT.